The present TCR beta chain was sequenced within a study of beta chain features in type 1 diabetes (dated by TCRdb to the late 2010s). About the investigation overall: No differences in mean age, gender distribution, total cell number or subset yield were found between patients and healthy donors. Across all samples, about 110 million sorted cells were examined, and cell number per subset correlated strongly with RNA yield. The study compared the TCRB repertoires of sorted circulating CD4+ T cell subsets in recently diagnosed type 1 diabetes patients with those in matched healthy donors. Regulatory and stem cell-like memory subsets were isolated from only 8 patients and roughly 8 healthy donors, whereas naive and central memory subsets came from all 28 donors.

With respect to this clone: Its antigen remains unidentified. Base qualities were left out, and no much larger clone turns up one base away.

A single peripheral blood draw of 95 to 150 mL on average was collected from each donor into heparinised tubes. A BD FACSAria II and a panel including CD45RO, CCR7, CD25, CD127, CD95 and CD27 were used to sort naive, central memory, regulatory and stem cell-like memory CD4+ T cells. A purity above 95% was achieved for all sorted populations. PBMCs were isolated right away by Lymphoprep density gradient centrifugation and were stained directly, without culture. So that batch effects would be minimized, each experiment stained and sorted samples in pairs, pairing one healthy donor with one patient. For CDR1 and CDR2, the germline V gene lists SQVTM and ANQGSEA. Trimming leaves V shorter by 5 bases and J shorter by 3 bases, with the junction holding 13 bases beyond the gene matches. From its cysteine to its phenylalanine, the CDR3 spans 17 amino acids. Here the CDR3 DNA is all that survives: 51 bases in frame from base 1.

The investigation overall reported the following: Because cDNA was sequenced instead of genomic DNA, highly expressing activated cells could be over-represented, though the groups showed no difference in activation or CD3 levels. A moderate but significant shortening of TCRB CDR3 length was observed in type 1 diabetes patients in all four CD4+ subsets. Shorter templates might have been favored by PCR, but patient and control samples were amplified and corrected together, so both groups would have been affected equally by any skew. At VDJ recombination sites, patients with type 1 diabetes made fewer insertions and deleted more nucleotides, a pattern implying thymic rearrangement abnormalities. Naive, central memory and regulatory TCRB repertoires appeared more similar among patients than among healthy donors. Only small numbers of individuals were included in the HLA sub-analyses, which left unresolved whether HLA type had any influence on TCRB rearrangement.

The entire amount of isolated RNA was reverse transcribed using the High Capacity cDNA Reverse Transcription Kit, so the sequenced TCRB transcripts were expressed ones. Naive, central memory and regulatory T cell samples underwent deep immunoSEQ sequencing, averaging roughly 3.3 million total reads per sample. After sorted cells were lysed in RLT buffer, RNA was extracted with DNase-treated RNeasy Micro or Mini kits, with the choice depending on cell number. Each cell subset was processed on its own to prevent cross-contamination, while patient and healthy donor samples were processed together. TCRB sequences were amplified from cDNA with the immunoSEQ multiplex PCR, producing 87-bp fragments spanning the CDR3 region. The amplicons were sequenced using the Illumina HiSeq platform. Processing in the source paper ran as follows. Synthetic template baselines were used to correct PCR bias computationally, reads within Hamming distance 2 were collapsed, and singletons that could not be merged were discarded. Reads were aligned to IMGT to assign V, D and J genes, CDR3 length, and insertions or deletions at six rearrangement sites. Within each subset, clonotype counts were normalized to sorted cell number, after which true diversity and Gini coefficients were computed with the tcR R package. The overlap coefficient, calculated on TCRB nucleotide sequences, was used to quantify repertoire sharing. As a proxy for the pre-selection repertoire, out-of-frame TCRB sequences from naive cells were analyzed. The source is immuneACCESS, and TCRdb retained only in-frame sequences with V and J called. Part of the clones is not carried over; for the studies checked, unresolved V genes explain less than half of this, and the remainder is unexplained. V and J calls and clone size are given by that table; D and trimming were obtained from the DNA. The sample table lists 310,000 or so clones, 15% of them with a count of one. The ten largest clones represent 0.015% of the sample.

The chain uses TRBV29-1 and TRBJ2-2; TRBD2 agrees with 9 junctional bases. This receptor was obtained from a man in his late teens or twenties with type 1 diabetes. Source material: naive CD4+ T cells from blood. Sample cell subset or site, as interpreted from the label and publication: true naive CD4+ T cells. The CDR3 protein sequence reads: CSVLPSGKRMDTGELFF. The nucleotide sequence reads as follows: TGCAGCGTTCTACCTAGCGGGAAACGGATGGACACCGGGGAGCTGTTTTTT.